This TCR beta chain was obtained from a study of regulatory T cells in long-lasting Graves disease. The V end lost 4 bases, the J end lost 0 bases, and 16 bases lay between the germline ends. The germline gives CDR1 MGHRA, CDR2 YSYEKL. This CDR3 comprises 17 residues. Construction of TCR beta libraries relied on iRepertoire HTBI primers and on Arm-PCR targeting CDR3 regions. From the multiplex PCR reads, TCRdb called clonotypes with MiXCR, one entry per CDR3 protein. The sample lists a few hundred thousand distinct CDR3 sequences; 16% were seen once. Regarding time point: newly diagnosed GD, antithyroid drugs for less than 3 months. RNA isolated from PBMCs was used to make the TCR library. Separately, the same data were catalogued under a study of T cells in Graves' hyperthyroidism and ophthalmopathy.

This clonotype was sampled from a man aged 40-49 years with Graves disease. The starting material was peripheral blood mononuclear cells (PBMCs), obtained at new diagnosis, from a patient treated with antithyroid drugs. The genes are TRBV4-1 and TRBJ1-5; D not certain. The CDR3 sequence is CASSPRLKNYSNQPQHF. The DNA of the CDR3 is TGCGCCAGCAGCCCAAGACTGAAGAATTATAGCAATCAGCCCCAGCATTTT.